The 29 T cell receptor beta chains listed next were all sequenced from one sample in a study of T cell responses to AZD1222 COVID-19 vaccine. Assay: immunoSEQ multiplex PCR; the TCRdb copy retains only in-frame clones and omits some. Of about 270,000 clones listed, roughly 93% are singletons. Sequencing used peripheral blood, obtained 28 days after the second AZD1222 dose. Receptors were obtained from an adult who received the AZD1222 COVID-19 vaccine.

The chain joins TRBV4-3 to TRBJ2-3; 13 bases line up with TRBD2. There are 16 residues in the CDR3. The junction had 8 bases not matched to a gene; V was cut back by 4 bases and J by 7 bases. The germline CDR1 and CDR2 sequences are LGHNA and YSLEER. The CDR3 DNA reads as TGCGCCAGCAGCCGAACCGGGACTAGCGGGGCCTATACGCAGTATTTT. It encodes CASSRTGTSGAYTQYF.

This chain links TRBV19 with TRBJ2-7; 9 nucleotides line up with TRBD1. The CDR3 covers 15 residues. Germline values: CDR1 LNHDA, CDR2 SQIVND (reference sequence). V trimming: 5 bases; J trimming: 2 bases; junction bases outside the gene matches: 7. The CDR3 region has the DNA TGTGCCAGTAGTGTCGGACAGGGGATCCCCTACGAGCAGTACTTC. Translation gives CASSVGQGIPYEQYF.

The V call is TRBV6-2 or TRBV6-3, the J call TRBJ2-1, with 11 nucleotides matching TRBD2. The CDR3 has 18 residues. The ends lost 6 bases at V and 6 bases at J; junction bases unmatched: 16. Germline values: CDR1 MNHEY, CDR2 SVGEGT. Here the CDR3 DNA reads TGTGCCAGCAGCCTCCGACCCTGGACTAGCGGGCTTATCAATGAGCAGTTCTTC. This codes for CASSLRPWTSGLINEQFF.

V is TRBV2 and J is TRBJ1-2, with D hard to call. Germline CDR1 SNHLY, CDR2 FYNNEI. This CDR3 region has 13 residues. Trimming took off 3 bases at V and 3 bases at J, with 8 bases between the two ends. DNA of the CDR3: TGTGCCAGCAGTGATACTGTGGACTATGGCTACACCTTC. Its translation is CASSDTVDYGYTF. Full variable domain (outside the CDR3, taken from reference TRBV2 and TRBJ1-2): EPEVTQTPSHQVTQMGQEVILRCVPISNHLYFYWYRQILGQKVEFLVSFYNNEISEKSEIFDDQFSVERPDGSNFTLKIRSTKLEDSAMYFCASSDTVDYGYTFGSGTRLTVV.

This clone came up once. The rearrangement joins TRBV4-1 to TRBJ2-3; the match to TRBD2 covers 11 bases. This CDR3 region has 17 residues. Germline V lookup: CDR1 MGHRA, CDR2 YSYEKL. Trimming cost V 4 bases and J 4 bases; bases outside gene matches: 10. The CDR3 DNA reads TGCGCCAGCAGCCTAAGAATAGCGGGGGGGCCCGCAGATACGCAGTATTTT. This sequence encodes CASSLRIAGGPADTQYF.

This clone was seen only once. CDR3 DNA: TGTGCCAGCAGTGAAGCTCAGACAGGCTACACCTTC. Amino acid sequence: CASSEAQTGYTF. The chain joins TRBV2 to TRBJ1-2, with D unclear. This CDR3 comprises 12 residues. The ends were cut back, 0 bases at V and 8 bases at J, with 7 bases in the middle. Germline V lookup: CDR1 SNHLY, CDR2 FYNNEI.

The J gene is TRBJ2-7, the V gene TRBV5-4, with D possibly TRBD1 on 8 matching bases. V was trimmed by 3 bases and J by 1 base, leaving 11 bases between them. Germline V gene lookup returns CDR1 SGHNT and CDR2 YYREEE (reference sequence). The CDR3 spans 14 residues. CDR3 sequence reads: CASSYRGGSYEQYF. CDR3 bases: TGTGCCAGCAGCTACAGGGGGGGGTCCTACGAGCAGTACTTC.

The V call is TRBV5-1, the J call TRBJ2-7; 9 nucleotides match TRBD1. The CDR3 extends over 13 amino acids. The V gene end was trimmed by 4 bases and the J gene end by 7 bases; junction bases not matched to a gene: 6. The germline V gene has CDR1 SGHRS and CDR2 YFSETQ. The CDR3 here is CASSLGTGKEQYF. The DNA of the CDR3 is TGCGCCAGCAGCCTAGGGACAGGGAAAGAGCAGTACTTC. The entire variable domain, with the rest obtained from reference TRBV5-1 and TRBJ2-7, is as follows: KAGVTQTPRYLIKTRGQQVTLSCSPISGHRSVSWYQQTPGQGLQFLFEYFSETQRNKGNFPGRFSGRQFSNSRSEMNVSTLELGDSALYLCASSLGTGKEQYFGPGTRLTVT.

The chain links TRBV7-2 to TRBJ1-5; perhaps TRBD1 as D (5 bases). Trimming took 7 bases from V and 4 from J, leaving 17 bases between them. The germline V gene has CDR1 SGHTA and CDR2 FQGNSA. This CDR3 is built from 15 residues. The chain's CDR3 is CASNVNPGGNQPQHF. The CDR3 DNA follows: TGTGCCAGCAACGTTAACCCCGGGGGTAATCAGCCCCAGCATTTT.

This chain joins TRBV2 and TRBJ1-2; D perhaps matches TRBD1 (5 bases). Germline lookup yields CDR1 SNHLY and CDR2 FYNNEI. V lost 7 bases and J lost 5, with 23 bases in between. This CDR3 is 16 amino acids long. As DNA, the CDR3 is TGTGCCAGCAACCAGGGACTCCTAAGGGATTTGTATGGCTACACCTTC. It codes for CASNQGLLRDLYGYTF.

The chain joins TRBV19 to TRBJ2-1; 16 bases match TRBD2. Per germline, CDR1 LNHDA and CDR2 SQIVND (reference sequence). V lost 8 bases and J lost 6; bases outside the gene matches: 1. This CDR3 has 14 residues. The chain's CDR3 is CASGTSGGANEQFF. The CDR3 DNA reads TGTGCCAGTGGGACTAGCGGGGGGGCCAATGAGCAGTTCTTC.

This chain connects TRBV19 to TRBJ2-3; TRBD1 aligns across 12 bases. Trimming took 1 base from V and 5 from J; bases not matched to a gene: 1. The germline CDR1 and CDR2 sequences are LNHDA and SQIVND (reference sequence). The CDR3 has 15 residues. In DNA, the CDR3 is TGTGCCAGTAGTATAGGGGACAGGGGGCGAGATACGCAGTATTTT. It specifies CASSIGDRGRDTQYF.

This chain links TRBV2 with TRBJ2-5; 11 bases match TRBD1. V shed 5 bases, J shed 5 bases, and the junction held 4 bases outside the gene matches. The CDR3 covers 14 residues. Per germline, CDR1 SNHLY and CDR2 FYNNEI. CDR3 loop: CASSRTGGFETQYF. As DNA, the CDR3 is TGTGCCAGCAGTCGGACAGGGGGCTTCGAGACCCAGTACTTC.

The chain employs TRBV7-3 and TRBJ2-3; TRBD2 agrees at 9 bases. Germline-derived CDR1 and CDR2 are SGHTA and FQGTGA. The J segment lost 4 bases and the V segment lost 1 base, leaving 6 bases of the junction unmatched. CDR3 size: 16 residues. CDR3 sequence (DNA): TGTGCCAGCAGCTTAATAGGCGGGAGGGCCTCAGATACGCAGTATTTT. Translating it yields CASSLIGGRASDTQYF.

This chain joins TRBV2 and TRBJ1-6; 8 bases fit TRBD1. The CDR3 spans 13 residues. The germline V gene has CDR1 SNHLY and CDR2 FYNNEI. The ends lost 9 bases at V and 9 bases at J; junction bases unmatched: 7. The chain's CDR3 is CASTDRGGSPLHF. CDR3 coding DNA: TGTGCCAGTACAGACAGGGGAGGTTCACCCCTCCACTTT.

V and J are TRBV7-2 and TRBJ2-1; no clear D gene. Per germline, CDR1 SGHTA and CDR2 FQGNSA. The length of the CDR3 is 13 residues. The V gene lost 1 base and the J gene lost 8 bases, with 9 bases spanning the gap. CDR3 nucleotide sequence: TGTGCCAGCAGCTTAGGCGGTAGGGATGAGCAGTTCTTC. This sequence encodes CASSLGGRDEQFF.

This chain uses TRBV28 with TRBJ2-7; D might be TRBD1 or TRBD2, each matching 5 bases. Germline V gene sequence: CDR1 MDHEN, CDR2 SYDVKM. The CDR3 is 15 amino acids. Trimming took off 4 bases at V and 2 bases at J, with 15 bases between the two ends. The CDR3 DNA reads TGTGCCAGCAGTTCGGGACGTCCGCCACCCTACGAGCAGTACTTC. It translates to CASSSGRPPPYEQYF.

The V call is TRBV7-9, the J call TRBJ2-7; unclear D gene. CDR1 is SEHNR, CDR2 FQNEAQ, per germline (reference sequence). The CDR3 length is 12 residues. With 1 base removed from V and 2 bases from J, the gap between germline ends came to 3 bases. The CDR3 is CASSLEAYEQYF. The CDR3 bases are TGTGCCAGCAGCTTAGAGGCCTACGAGCAGTACTTC.

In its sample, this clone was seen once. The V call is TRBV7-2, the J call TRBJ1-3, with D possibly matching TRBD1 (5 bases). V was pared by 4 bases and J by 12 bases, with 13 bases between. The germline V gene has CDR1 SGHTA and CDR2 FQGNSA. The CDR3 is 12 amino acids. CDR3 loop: CASSSRPQGIYF. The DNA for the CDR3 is TGTGCCAGCAGCTCAAGGCCGCAGGGCATATATTTT. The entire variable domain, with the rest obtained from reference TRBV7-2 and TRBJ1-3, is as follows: GAGVSQSPSNKVTEKGKDVELRCDPISGHTALYWYRQSLGQGLEFLIYFQGNSAPDKSGLPSDRFSAERTGGSVSTLTIQRTQQEDSAVYLCASSSRPQGIYFGEGSWLTVV.

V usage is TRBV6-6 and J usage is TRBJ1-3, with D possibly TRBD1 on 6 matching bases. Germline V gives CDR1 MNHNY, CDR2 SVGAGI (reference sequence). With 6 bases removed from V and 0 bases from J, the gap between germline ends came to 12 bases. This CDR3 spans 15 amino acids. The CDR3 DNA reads TGTGCCAGCAGCCCCGACAGGCCCTCTGGAAACACCATATATTTT. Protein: CASSPDRPSGNTIYF.

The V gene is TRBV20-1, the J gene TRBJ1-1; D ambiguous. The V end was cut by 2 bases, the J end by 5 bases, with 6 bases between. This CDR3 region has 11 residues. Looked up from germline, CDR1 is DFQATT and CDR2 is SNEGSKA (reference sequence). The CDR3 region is CSARRLTEAFF. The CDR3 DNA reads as TGCAGTGCTAGAAGGTTAACTGAAGCTTTCTTT.

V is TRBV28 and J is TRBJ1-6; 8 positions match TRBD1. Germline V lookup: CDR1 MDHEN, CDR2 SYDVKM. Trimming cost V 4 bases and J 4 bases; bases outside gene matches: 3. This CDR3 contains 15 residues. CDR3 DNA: TGTGCCAGCAGTTCCCACAGGGGGTATAATTCACCCCTCCACTTT. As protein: CASSSHRGYNSPLHF.

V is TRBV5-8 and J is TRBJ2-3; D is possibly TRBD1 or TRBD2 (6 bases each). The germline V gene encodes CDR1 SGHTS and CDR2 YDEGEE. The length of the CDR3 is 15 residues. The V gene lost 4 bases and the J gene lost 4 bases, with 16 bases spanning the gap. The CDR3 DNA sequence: TGTGCCAGCAGCATACTAGCCAGGGGACCAGATACGCAGTATTTT. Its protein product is CASSILARGPDTQYF.

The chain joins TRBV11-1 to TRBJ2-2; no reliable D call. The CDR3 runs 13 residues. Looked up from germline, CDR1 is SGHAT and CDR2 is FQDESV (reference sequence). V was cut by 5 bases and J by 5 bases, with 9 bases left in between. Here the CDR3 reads CASSRSKTGELFF. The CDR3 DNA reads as TGTGCCAGCAGCCGGAGCAAGACCGGGGAGCTGTTTTTT.

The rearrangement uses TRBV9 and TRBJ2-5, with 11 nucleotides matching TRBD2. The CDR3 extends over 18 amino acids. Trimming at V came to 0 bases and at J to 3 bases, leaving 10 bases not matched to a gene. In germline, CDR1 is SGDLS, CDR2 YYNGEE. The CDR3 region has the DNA TGTGCCAGCAGCGTAGGAGATAGCGGGGGGGCTCAGAAAGAGACCCAGTACTTC. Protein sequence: CASSVGDSGGAQKETQYF.

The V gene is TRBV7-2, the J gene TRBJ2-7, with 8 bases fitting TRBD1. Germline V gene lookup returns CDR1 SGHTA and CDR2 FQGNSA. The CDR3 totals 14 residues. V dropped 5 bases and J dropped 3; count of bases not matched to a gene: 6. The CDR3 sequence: CASSPGTGNYEQYF. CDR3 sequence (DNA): TGTGCCAGCAGCCCGGGGACAGGAAACTACGAGCAGTACTTC. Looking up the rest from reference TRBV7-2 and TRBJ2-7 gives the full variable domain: GAGVSQSPSNKVTEKGKDVELRCDPISGHTALYWYRQSLGQGLEFLIYFQGNSAPDKSGLPSDRFSAERTGGSVSTLTIQRTQQEDSAVYLCASSPGTGNYEQYFGPGTRLTVT.

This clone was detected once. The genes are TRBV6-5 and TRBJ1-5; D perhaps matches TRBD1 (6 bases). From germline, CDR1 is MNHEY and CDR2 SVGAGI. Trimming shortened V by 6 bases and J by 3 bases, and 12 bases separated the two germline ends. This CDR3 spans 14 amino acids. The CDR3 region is CASRTGQFNQPQHF. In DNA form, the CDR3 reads TGTGCCAGCAGGACCGGACAGTTCAATCAGCCCCAGCATTTT.

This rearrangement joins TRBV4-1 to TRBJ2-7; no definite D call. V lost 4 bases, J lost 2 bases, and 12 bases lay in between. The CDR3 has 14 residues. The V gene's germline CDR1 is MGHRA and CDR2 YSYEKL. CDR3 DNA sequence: TGCGCCAGCAGCCCCTATAGTGACACCTACGAGCAGTACTTC. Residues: CASSPYSDTYEQYF.

CDR3 in DNA: TGTGCCAGCTCACCCGGACAGACAACTAATGAAAAACTGTTTTTT. Encoded protein: CASSPGQTTNEKLFF. The V gene is TRBV18, the J gene TRBJ1-4; tentative D call: TRBD1 (6 bases). This CDR3 comprises 15 residues. Germline CDR1 KGHSH, CDR2 LQKENI. V lost 3 bases to trimming and J lost 0 bases, with 8 bases between them. Full variable domain (missing parts from reference TRBV18 and TRBJ1-4): NAGVMQNPRHLVRRRGQEARLRCSPMKGHSHVYWYRQLPEEGLKFMVYLQKENIIDESGMPKERFSAEFPKEGPSILRIQQVVRGDSAAYFCASSPGQTTNEKLFFGSGTQLSVL.